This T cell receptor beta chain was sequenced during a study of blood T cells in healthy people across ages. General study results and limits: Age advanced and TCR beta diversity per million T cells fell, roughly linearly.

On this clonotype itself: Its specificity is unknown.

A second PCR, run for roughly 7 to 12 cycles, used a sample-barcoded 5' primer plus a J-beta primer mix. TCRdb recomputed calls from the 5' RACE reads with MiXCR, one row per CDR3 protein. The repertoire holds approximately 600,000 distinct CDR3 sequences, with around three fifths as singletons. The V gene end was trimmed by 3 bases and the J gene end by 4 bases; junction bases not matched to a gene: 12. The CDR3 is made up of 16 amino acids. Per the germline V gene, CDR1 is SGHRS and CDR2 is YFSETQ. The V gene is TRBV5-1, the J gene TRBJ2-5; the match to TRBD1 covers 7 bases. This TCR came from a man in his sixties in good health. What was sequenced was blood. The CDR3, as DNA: TGCGCCAGCAGCTCAGCCGAGGACAGGCCGGGAGAGACCCAGTACTTC. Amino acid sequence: CASSSAEDRPGETQYF.